This T cell receptor beta chain was recovered during a study of beta chain features in type 1 diabetes (dated by TCRdb to the late 2010s). Describing the broader study: Patients and healthy donors did not differ in mean age, gender distribution, total cell number or subset yield. A total of 90 million to 140 million sorted cells were examined across all samples, and RNA yield correlated strongly with the number of cells per subset. In the study, recently diagnosed type 1 diabetes patients and matched healthy donors were compared on the TCRB repertoires of their sorted circulating CD4+ T cell subsets. Whereas all 28 donors provided naive and central memory subsets, regulatory and stem cell-like memory subsets were isolated from just 8 patients and roughly eight healthy donors.

A single peripheral blood draw of 90 to 150 mL on average was collected from each donor into heparinised tubes. Naive, central memory, regulatory and stem cell-like memory CD4+ T cells were sorted on a BD FACSAria II using a panel including CD45RO, CCR7, CD25, CD127, CD95 and CD27. Purity was above 95% for every sorted population. PBMCs were separated immediately by Lymphoprep density gradient centrifugation and were stained directly, without being cultured. So that batch effects would be minimized, each experiment stained and sorted samples in pairs, pairing one healthy donor with one patient. Reading from cysteine to phenylalanine, the CDR3 counts 15 amino acids. The DNA shown is the 45-base CDR3, in frame from base 1. Trimming accounts for 4 bases at V and 4 bases at J, while the number of junction bases matched to no gene is 1. From a lookup of the germline V gene, CDR1 and CDR2 are SGDLS and YYNGEE.

The entire isolated RNA was reverse transcribed using the High Capacity cDNA Reverse Transcription Kit, and thus expressed TCRB transcripts were sequenced. Deep immunoSEQ sequencing was performed on naive, central memory and regulatory T cell samples, with an average of roughly 3.3 million total reads per sample. Sorted cells were lysed in RLT buffer and RNA was extracted with DNase-treated RNeasy Micro or Mini kits, depending on cell number. To prevent cross-contamination, each cell subset was processed individually, whereas patient and healthy donor samples were processed jointly. TCRB sequences were amplified from cDNA with the immunoSEQ multiplex PCR, producing 87-bp fragments spanning the CDR3 region. Sequencing of the amplicons was done on the Illumina HiSeq platform. As for how the authors treated the data: PCR bias was corrected computationally using synthetic template baselines, and reads within Hamming distance 2 were collapsed, with unmergeable singletons discarded. By aligning reads against IMGT, V, D and J genes, CDR3 length, and insertions or deletions at six rearrangement sites were assigned. Within each subset, clonotype counts were normalized to sorted cell number, after which true diversity and Gini coefficients were computed with the tcR R package. The overlap coefficient, calculated on TCRB nucleotide sequences, was used to measure repertoire sharing. Entries here come from immuneACCESS through TCRdb and include only in-frame sequences with V and J called. Some clones fail to appear in such tables; in the studies checked, an unresolved V gene covers under half of the shortfall, and the cause of the remainder is unknown. That table is the source of V, J and clone size, and D and trimming were worked out from the DNA. The sample profile shows roughly 180,000 clones; 6.5% to 8.5% of them were found once. The ten largest account for roughly 0.5% of the sample.

Overall study results and their limits: Only small numbers of individuals were included in the HLA sub-analyses, which left unresolved whether HLA type had any influence on TCRB rearrangement. PCR may preferentially amplify shorter templates, but because patient and control samples were amplified and corrected together, any resulting skew would affect both groups equally. Because cDNA was sequenced instead of genomic DNA, highly expressing activated cells could be over-represented, though the groups showed no difference in activation or CD3 levels. Fewer insertions and more nucleotide deletions at VDJ recombination sites were observed in patients with type 1 diabetes, implying thymic rearrangement abnormalities. Type 1 diabetes patients showed a moderate but significant shortening of TCRB CDR3 length in all four CD4+ subsets. The naive, central memory and regulatory TCRB repertoires appeared to resemble one another more closely among patients than among healthy donors.

There are a few counts of this clone. This clone's antigen is unknown. Base qualities are missing; no much larger clone stands one base away. This TCR derives from a man younger than 35 with type 1 diabetes. Source material: central memory CD4+ T cells from blood. This chain joins TRBV9 to TRBJ2-2; 13 nucleotides in the junction match TRBD2. CDR3 loop: CASSRTSGGTGELFF. The DNA sequence is as follows: TGTGCCAGCAGCCGGACTAGCGGGGGCACCGGGGAGCTGTTTTTT.